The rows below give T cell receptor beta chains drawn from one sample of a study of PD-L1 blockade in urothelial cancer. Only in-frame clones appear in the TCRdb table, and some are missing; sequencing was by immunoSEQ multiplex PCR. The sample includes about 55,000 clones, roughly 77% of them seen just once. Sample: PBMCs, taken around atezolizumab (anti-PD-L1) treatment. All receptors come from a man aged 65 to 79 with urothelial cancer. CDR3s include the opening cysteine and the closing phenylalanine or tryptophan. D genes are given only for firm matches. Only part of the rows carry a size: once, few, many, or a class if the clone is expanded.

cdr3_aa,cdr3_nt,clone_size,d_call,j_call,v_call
CARGTNEQFF,TGCGCCAGGGGCACCAATGAGCAGTTCTTC,.,.,TRBJ2-1,TRBV4-1
CASSLSGTTAYEQYF,TGTGCCAGCAGCTTATCAGGGACTACCGCATACGAGCAGTACTTC,few,TRBD2,TRBJ2-7,TRBV11-1
CASSPPAGTTPRGQFF,TGTGCCAGCAGCCCCCCAGCCGGGACTACTCCCAGGGGGCAGTTCTTC,.,.,TRBJ2-1,TRBV7-8
CASSLGTGNYGYTF,TGTGCCAGCAGCTTAGGGACAGGGAACTATGGCTACACCTTC,.,TRBD1,TRBJ1-2,TRBV7-9
CASSLGGRPSTDTQYF,TGTGCCAGCAGCTTGGGAGGGAGGCCTAGCACAGATACGCAGTATTTT,.,.,TRBJ2-3,TRBV5-4
CASSLPLNTEAFF,TGTGCCAGCAGCTTGCCATTGAACACTGAAGCTTTCTTT,.,.,TRBJ1-1,TRBV5-4
CASSQATGSTGELFF,TGCGCCAGCAGCCAAGCAACAGGGAGCACCGGGGAGCTGTTTTTT,.,.,TRBJ2-2,TRBV4-3
CASTETGGNQPQHF,TGTGCCAGTACAGAGACAGGGGGCAATCAGCCCCAGCATTTT,few,TRBD1,TRBJ1-5,TRBV19
CASSQPKTGAASGKVHEQFF,TGTGCCAGCAGCCAACCCAAAACAGGGGCGGCTAGCGGGAAGGTCCATGAGCAGTTCTTC,.,TRBD2,TRBJ2-1,TRBV14
CASSPGQKLKLFF,TGTGCCAGCTCACCGGGACAGAAATTAAAACTGTTTTTT,.,TRBD1,TRBJ1-4,TRBV18
CASSFREAGTQYF,TGTGCCAGCAGCTTCCGGGAGGCGGGGACCCAGTACTTC,once,TRBD2,TRBJ2-5,TRBV11-2
CASSEAGTSGSSCF,TGTGCCAGCAGTGAAGCCGGGACTAGCGGGAGTTCTTGCTTC,.,TRBD2,TRBJ2-7,TRBV6-1
CASSLEAGGNTIYF,TGTGCCAGCAGCTTGGAGGCAGGGGGAAACACCATATATTTT,few,.,TRBJ1-3,TRBV5-4
CASSQDQGFADTQYF,TGCGCCAGCAGCCAAGACCAGGGGTTCGCAGATACGCAGTATTTT,.,.,TRBJ2-3,TRBV4-1
CASSRDSAYEQYF,TGTGCCAGCTCCCGGGACAGCGCCTACGAGCAGTACTTC,.,TRBD1,TRBJ2-7,TRBV7-9
CASSRQGASTGELFF,TGTGCCAGCAGTCGACAGGGGGCTAGCACCGGGGAGCTGTTTTTT,few,TRBD1,TRBJ2-2,TRBV28
CASSQAAGYPYNEQFF,TGCGCCAGCAGCCAAGCTGCAGGGTACCCCTACAATGAGCAGTTCTTC,.,.,TRBJ2-1,TRBV4-1
CASSPRALQETQYF,TGTGCCAGCAGCCCCCGCGCCTTACAAGAGACCCAGTACTTC,.,.,TRBJ2-5,TRBV6-1
CASSQTGRANYGYTF,TGTGCCAGTAGTCAGACAGGACGAGCTAACTATGGCTACACCTTC,.,.,TRBJ1-2,TRBV19
CAISETGAQPQHF,TGTGCCATCAGTGAGACAGGGGCGCAGCCCCAGCATTTT,.,TRBD1,TRBJ1-5,TRBV10-3
CASSPGQGGIQYF,TGTGCCAGCAGCCCGGGACAGGGGGGCATTCAGTACTTC,.,TRBD1,TRBJ2-4,TRBV7-3
CASSYGFDRGRQPQHF,TGTGCCAGCAGTTACGGATTCGACAGGGGGCGGCAGCCCCAGCATTTT,.,TRBD1,TRBJ1-5,TRBV6-6
CASSQTYRFSGNTIYF,TGCGCCAGCAGCCAGACCTACAGGTTCTCTGGAAACACCATATATTTT,.,.,TRBJ1-3,TRBV4-3
CASSPVAVPNYGYTF,TGTGCCAGCTCACCAGTGGCAGTTCCCAACTATGGCTACACCTTC,.,.,TRBJ1-2,TRBV18
CASSLSGQLGSPLHF,TGTGCCAGCAGTTTATCTGGGCAGTTGGGTTCACCCCTCCACTTT,.,.,TRBJ1-6,TRBV27
CASSLHESEQYF,TGTGCCAGCAGCTTACATGAGAGCGAGCAGTACTTC,.,.,TRBJ2-7,TRBV7-9
CASSRFPRSATYEQYF,TGTGCCAGCAGCCGTTTTCCCCGGAGTGCTACCTACGAGCAGTACTTC,.,.,TRBJ2-7,TRBV7-2
CASSAQGTGTVEQYF,TGTGCCAGCAGCGCGCAGGGGACAGGTACCGTCGAGCAGTACTTC,many,TRBD1,TRBJ2-7,TRBV9
CASSPSSPSQYF,TGTGCCAGCAGTCCCTCCTCTCCCTCCCAGTACTTC,few,.,TRBJ2-5,TRBV7-8
CASRPSLGTGLHQPQHF,TGTGCCAGCAGGCCCTCACTGGGGACAGGGTTACATCAGCCCCAGCATTTT,once,TRBD1,TRBJ1-5,TRBV2
CASSPGERNHNEQFF,TGTGCCAGCTCACCGGGCGAGCGGAACCACAATGAGCAGTTCTTC,.,.,TRBJ2-1,TRBV18
CASSEVSSMTRGRTDTQYF,TGTGCCAGCAGTGAAGTGTCATCCATGACTAGAGGTCGCACAGATACGCAGTATTTT,.,.,TRBJ2-3,TRBV6-1
CASSLALLSSYEQYF,TGTGCCAGCAGTTTAGCGCTACTTAGTTCCTACGAGCAGTACTTC,.,.,TRBJ2-7,TRBV28
CASSVTGDKDYGYTF,TGCGCCAGCAGCGTAACAGGGGATAAGGACTATGGCTACACCTTC,.,TRBD1,TRBJ1-2,TRBV5-1
CASSFHSKQGSGNTIYF,TGTGCCAGCAGCTTCCACTCCAAACAGGGGTCTGGAAACACCATATATTTT,.,TRBD1,TRBJ1-3,TRBV11-2
CASSFGTGVGNTIYF,TGTGCCAGCAGCTTTGGGACAGGGGTAGGAAACACCATATATTTT,.,TRBD1,TRBJ1-3,TRBV7-9
CASSLQGLAGGGGYF,TGTGCCAGCAGCCTACAGGGACTAGCGGGAGGAGGGGGATACTTC,.,TRBD2,TRBJ2-4,TRBV7-2
CASSFTTSTDTQYF,TGTGCCAGCAGCTTTACTACTAGCACAGATACGCAGTATTTT,.,.,TRBJ2-3,TRBV11-2
CASSIGTSFFPNEQFF,TGTGCCAGCAGCATAGGCACTAGTTTTTTCCCCAATGAGCAGTTCTTC,.,.,TRBJ2-1,TRBV7-8
CAISDRGPSSGANVLTF,TGTGCCATCAGTGACAGGGGTCCTAGCTCTGGGGCCAACGTCCTGACTTTC,.,.,TRBJ2-6,TRBV10-3
CASSLWNRNTEAFF,TGTGCCAGCAGTTTATGGAACAGGAACACTGAAGCTTTCTTT,.,.,TRBJ1-1,TRBV28
CASRKDRGNTEAFF,TGTGCCAGCAGAAAAGACAGGGGGAACACTGAAGCTTTCTTT,.,TRBD1,TRBJ1-1,TRBV6-1